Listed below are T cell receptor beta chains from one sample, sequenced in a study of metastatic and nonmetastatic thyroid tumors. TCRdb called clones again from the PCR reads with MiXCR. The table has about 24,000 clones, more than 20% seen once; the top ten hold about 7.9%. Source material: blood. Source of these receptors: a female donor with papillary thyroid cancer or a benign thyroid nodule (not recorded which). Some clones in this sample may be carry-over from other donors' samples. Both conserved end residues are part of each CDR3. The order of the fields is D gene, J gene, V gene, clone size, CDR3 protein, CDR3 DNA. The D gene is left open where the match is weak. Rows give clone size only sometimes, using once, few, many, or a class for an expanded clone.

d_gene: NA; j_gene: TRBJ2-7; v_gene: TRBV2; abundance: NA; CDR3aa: CASLRQLASHEQYF; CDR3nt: TGTGCCAGCCTCCGACAGTTGGCATCCCACGAGCAGTACTTC
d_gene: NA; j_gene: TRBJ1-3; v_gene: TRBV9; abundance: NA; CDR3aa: CASSVVASFSGNTIYF; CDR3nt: TGTGCCAGCAGCGTAGTGGCTAGCTTCTCTGGAAACACCATATATTTT
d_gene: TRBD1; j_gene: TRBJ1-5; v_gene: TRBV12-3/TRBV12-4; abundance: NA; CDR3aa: CASSSGGPYSNQPQHF; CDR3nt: TGTGCCAGCAGTTCAGGGGGGCCTTATAGCAATCAGCCCCAGCATTTT
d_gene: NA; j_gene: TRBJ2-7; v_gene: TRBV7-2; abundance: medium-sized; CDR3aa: CASSTTGFYEQYF; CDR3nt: TGTGCCAGCAGCACAACAGGGTTCTACGAGCAGTACTTC
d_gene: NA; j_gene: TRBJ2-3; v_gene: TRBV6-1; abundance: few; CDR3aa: CASSPTSRTDTQYF; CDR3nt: TGTGCCAGCAGTCCCACGTCTAGAACAGATACGCAGTATTTT
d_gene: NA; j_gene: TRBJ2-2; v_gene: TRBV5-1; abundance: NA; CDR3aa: CASSYVLSGEAGELFF; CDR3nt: TGCGCCAGCAGCTATGTACTATCGGGAGAGGCCGGGGAGCTTTTTTTT
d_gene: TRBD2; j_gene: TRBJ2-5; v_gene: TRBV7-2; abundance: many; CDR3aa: CASSKLAGGLRGTQYF; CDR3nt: TGTGCCAGCAGCAAGCTAGCGGGGGGGCTCAGGGGGACCCAGTACTTC
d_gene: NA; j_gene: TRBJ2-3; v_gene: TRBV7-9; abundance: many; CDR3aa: CASSSLGFKDTQYF; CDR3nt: TGTGCCAGCAGTTCCTTGGGTTTCAAAGATACGCAGTATTTT
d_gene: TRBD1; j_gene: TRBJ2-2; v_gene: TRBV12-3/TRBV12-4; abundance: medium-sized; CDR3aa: CASTLRTGNTGELFF; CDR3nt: TGTGCCAGCACCCTACGGACAGGGAACACCGGGGAGCTGTTTTTT
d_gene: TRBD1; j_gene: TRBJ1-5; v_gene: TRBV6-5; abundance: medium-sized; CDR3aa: CASSYSGQGAGSNQPQHF; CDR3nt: TGTGCCAGCAGTTACTCGGGACAGGGGGCCGGGAGCAATCAGCCCCAGCATTTT
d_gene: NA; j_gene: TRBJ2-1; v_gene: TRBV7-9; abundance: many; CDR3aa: CASSGGSAANEQFF; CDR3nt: TGTGCCAGCAGCGGCGGGTCCGCCGCCAATGAGCAGTTCTTC
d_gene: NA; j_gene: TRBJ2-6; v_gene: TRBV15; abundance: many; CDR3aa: CATSREVSGANVLTF; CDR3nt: TGTGCCACCAGCAGAGAGGTCTCCGGGGCCAACGTCCTGACTTTC
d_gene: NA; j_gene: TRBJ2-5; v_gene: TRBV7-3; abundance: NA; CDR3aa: CASSPKGGETQYF; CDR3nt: TGTGCCAGCAGCCCCAAGGGGGGGGAGACACAGTACTTC
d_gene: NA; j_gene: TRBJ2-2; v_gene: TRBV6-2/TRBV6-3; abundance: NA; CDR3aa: CASSQRPRTLGGVARELFF; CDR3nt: TGTGCCAGCAGCCAGCGGCCTCGGACCCTCGGTGGGGTCGCCAGGGAGCTGTTTTTT
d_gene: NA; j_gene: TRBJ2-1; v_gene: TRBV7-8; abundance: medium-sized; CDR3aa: CASSFYSNEQFF; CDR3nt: TGTGCCAGCAGCTTTTACAGCAATGAGCAGTTCTTC
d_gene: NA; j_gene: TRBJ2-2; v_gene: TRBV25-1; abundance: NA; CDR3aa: CASIDHPLYTNTGELFF; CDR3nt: TGTGCCAGCATTGACCACCCTCTCTATACGAACACCGGGGAGCTGTTTTTT
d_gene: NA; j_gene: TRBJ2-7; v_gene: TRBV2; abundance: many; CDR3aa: CASSEQQSTREQYF; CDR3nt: TGTGCCAGCAGTGAGCAACAGAGCACCCGGGAGCAGTACTTC
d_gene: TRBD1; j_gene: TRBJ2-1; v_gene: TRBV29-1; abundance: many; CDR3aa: CSVWGQGASQEQFF; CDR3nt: TGCAGCGTTTGGGGACAGGGGGCGAGTCAGGAGCAGTTCTTC
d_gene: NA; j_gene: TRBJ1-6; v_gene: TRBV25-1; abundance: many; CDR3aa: CASSARTENSPLHF; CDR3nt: TGTGCCAGCAGTGCTAGGACAGAAAATTCACCCCTCCACTTT
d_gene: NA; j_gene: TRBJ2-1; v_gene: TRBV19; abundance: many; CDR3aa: CASSITPGGEYNEQFF; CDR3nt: TGTGCCAGTAGTATCACCCCGGGGGGCGAATACAATGAGCAGTTCTTC
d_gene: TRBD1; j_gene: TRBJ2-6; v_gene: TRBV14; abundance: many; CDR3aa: CASSPLPWTGDGANVLTF; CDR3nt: TGTGCCAGCAGCCCCTTGCCTTGGACAGGAGATGGGGCCAACGTCCTGACTTTC
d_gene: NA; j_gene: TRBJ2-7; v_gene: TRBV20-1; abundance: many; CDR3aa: CSARDPRTYEQYF; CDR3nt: TGCAGTGCTAGAGATCCGCGGACCTACGAGCAGTACTTC
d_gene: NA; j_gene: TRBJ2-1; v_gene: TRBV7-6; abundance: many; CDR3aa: CASSLRLEPHEQFF; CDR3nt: TGTGCCAGCAGCTTAAGGCTTGAGCCCCATGAGCAGTTCTTC
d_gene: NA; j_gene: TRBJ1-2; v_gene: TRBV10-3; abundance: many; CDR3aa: CALRDVGEVTF; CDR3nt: TGTGCCTTAAGGGACGTCGGGGAGGTCACCTTC
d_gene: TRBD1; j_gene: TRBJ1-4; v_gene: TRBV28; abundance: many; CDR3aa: CASSSNRGKGEKLFF; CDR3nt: TGTGCCAGCAGTTCCAACAGGGGAAAGGGTGAAAAACTGTTTTTT
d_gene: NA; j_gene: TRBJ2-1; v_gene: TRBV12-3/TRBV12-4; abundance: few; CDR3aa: CASSLIITDEQFF; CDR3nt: TGTGCCAGCAGTTTGATCATTACGGATGAGCAGTTCTTC
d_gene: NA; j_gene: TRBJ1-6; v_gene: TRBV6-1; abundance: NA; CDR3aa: CASSLNLNSPLHF; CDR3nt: TGTGCCAGCAGTCTCAACTTGAATTCACCCCTCCACTTT
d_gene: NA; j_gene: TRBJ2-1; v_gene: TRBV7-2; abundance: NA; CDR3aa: CASTLEGANEQFF; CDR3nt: TGTGCGAGCACCCTTGAGGGAGCCAATGAGCAGTTCTTC
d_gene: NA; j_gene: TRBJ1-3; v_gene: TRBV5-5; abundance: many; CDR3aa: CASSLEGNTIYF; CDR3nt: TGTGCCAGCAGCTTGGAGGGAAACACCATATATTTT
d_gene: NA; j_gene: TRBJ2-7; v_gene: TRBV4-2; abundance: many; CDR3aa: CASSQNRESYEQYF; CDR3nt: TGTGCCAGCAGCCAAAACAGGGAGAGCTACGAGCAGTACTTC